Shown below are 7 T cell receptor beta chains from a single sample sequenced in a study of T cell repertoires in cytomegalovirus infection. TCRdb passed the reads through MiXCR, listing each CDR3 protein once. Here the sample spans hundreds of thousands of distinct CDR3 sequences, 30% to 40% being singletons. The sample was PBMCs. These TCRs come from a human donor in good health (CMV status not recorded). Some clones in this sample may be carry-over from other donors' samples.

The chain has TRBV20-1 and TRBJ1-4; the match to TRBD1 covers 8 bases. The V segment lost 3 bases and the J segment 7 bases; nucleotides outside the gene matches: 4. Germline V gene sequence: CDR1 DFQATT, CDR2 SNEGSKA (reference sequence). This CDR3 has 13 amino acids. CDR3 sequence: CSASGGTGEKLFF. CDR3 nucleotide sequence: TGCAGTGCTAGTGGCGGGACAGGTGAAAAACTGTTTTTT.

The J gene is TRBJ2-1, the V gene TRBV6-6; 9 nucleotides line up with TRBD2. V shed 5 bases, J shed 16 bases, and the junction held 18 bases outside the gene matches. Germline CDR1 reads MNHNY; CDR2 reads SVGAGI (reference sequence). CDR3 length equals 15 residues. The DNA for the CDR3 is TGTGCCAGCAGTCGCAGCGGGGGGTACCTTACGGGGCAATTCTTC. It specifies CASSRSGGYLTGQFF.

This sequence joins TRBV7-3 and TRBJ1-4; D is perhaps TRBD1 (5 bases). Germline CDR1 reads SGHTA; CDR2 reads FQGTGA. V was cut by 0 bases and J by 8 bases, with 13 bases left in between. The CDR3 contains 15 residues. The CDR3 protein is CASSLTGARGEKLFF. The CDR3 region has the DNA TGTGCCAGCAGCTTAACTGGTGCGAGGGGCGAAAAACTGTTTTTT.

This chain uses TRBV20-1 with TRBJ2-5; D gene ambiguous. The CDR3 contains 14 residues. Germline CDR1 DFQATT, CDR2 SNEGSKA (reference sequence). V lost 5 bases and J lost 1, with 14 bases in between. CDR3 sequence: CSAVPKWAQETQYF. The CDR3 nucleotides read TGCAGTGCTGTTCCTAAGTGGGCCCAAGAGACCCAGTACTTC.

This clonotype appeared many times. The chain links TRBV11-2 to TRBJ2-7, with 9 bases identical to TRBD2. Germline V gene lookup returns CDR1 SGHAT and CDR2 FQNNGV. J gave up 0 bases and V 4 bases, and 13 bases lay outside the gene matches. There are 18 residues in the CDR3. The CDR3 here is CASSSRLFRTSDSYEQYF. CDR3 sequence (DNA): TGTGCCAGCAGCTCAAGGTTATTCCGGACTAGCGACTCCTACGAGCAGTACTTC.

This clonotype showed up many times. This chain links TRBV6-5 with TRBJ2-7; D perhaps matches TRBD1 (6 bases). The ends were cut back, 0 bases at V and 3 bases at J, with 18 bases in the middle. CDR1 and CDR2 from the germline V gene are MNHEY and SVGAGI. This CDR3 spans 17 amino acids. Here the CDR3 reads CASSYSPPQGLFYEQYF. The CDR3 DNA is TGTGCCAGCAGTTACTCTCCCCCGCAGGGGCTATTCTACGAGCAGTACTTC.

The gene calls are TRBV27 and TRBJ2-7, with TRBD1 matching 9 bases. V lost 5 bases and J lost 5; bases outside the gene matches: 10. The CDR3 loop spans 15 amino acids. Germline values: CDR1 MNHEY, CDR2 SMNVEV (reference sequence). This CDR3 reads CASSPTGQGSNEQYF. CDR3 bases: TGTGCCAGCAGTCCAACAGGACAGGGGTCAAACGAGCAGTACTTC.